This entry lists 7 T cell receptor beta chains sequenced from one sample in a study of blood T cell repertoires in COVID-19. TCRdb's table, derived via immunoSEQ multiplex PCR, lists solely in-frame clones and lacks some. Of approximately 210,000 clones detected, roughly 79% appear once; the ten largest clones hold 8% to 9%. Input material: PBMCs or T cells enriched from blood (not recorded which). These receptors were collected from a woman aged 45-60 years with acute COVID-19.

V usage is TRBV4-2 and J usage is TRBJ2-3; 10 positions agree with TRBD2. The CDR3 is 20 residues long. Germline assignment: CDR1 LGHNA and CDR2 YNFKEQ. Trimming cost V 0 bases and J 0 bases; bases outside gene matches: 12. The CDR3 DNA is TGTGCCAGCAGCCAAGATTGGACTAGCGGTTCTCTTAGGAGCACAGATACGCAGTATTTT. Translated, it gives CASSQDWTSGSLRSTDTQYF.

The gene calls are TRBV6-2 or TRBV6-3 and TRBJ2-7; 7 bases are shared with TRBD1. V lost 0 bases to trimming and J lost 4 bases; unmatched junction nucleotides: 6. CDR1 and CDR2 from the germline V gene are MNHEY and SVGEGT. The CDR3 extends over 15 amino acids. CDR3: CASSYSQTGRYEQYF. In DNA, the CDR3 is TGTGCCAGCAGTTACTCCCAGACAGGGAGATACGAGCAGTACTTC.

This clone is a singleton in its sample. The chain combines TRBV7-9 with TRBJ2-1; 9 bases match TRBD1. The CDR3 covers 15 residues. With 5 bases clipped from V and 7 bases from J, the junction kept 9 bases outside the gene matches. Germline CDR1 reads SEHNR; CDR2 reads FQNEAQ (reference sequence). CDR3 nucleotides: TGTGCCAGCAGCCATGCCGGGACAGGGTTAAATGAGCAGTTCTTC. Translation gives CASSHAGTGLNEQFF. The variable domain in full, with the rest retrieved from reference TRBV7-9 and TRBJ2-1, is DTGVSQNPRHKITKRGQNVTFRCDPISEHNRLYWYRQTLGQGPEFLTYFQNEAQLEKSRLLSDRFSAERPKGSFSTLEIQRTEQGDSAMYLCASSHAGTGLNEQFFGPGTRLTVL.

CDR3 DNA: TGTGCCAGCAGCCGGGACTTAACCACAGATACGCAGTATTTT. It is translated as CASSRDLTTDTQYF. The chain joins TRBV2 to TRBJ2-3; D perhaps matches TRBD2 (6 bases). Germline lookup yields CDR1 SNHLY and CDR2 FYNNEI. The CDR3 extends over 14 amino acids. The germline V and J ends were trimmed by 6 bases and 2 bases, with 12 bases remaining between them.

CDR3 loop: CASSVGAGTTGANVLTF. DNA of the CDR3: TGTGCCAGCAGCGTTGGCGCAGGCACGACTGGGGCCAACGTCCTGACTTTC. The V call is TRBV9, the J call TRBJ2-6, with D unresolved. The germline gives CDR1 SGDLS, CDR2 YYNGEE. Trimming took off 2 bases at V and 2 bases at J, with 14 bases between the two ends. The CDR3 sequence is 17 residues long.

The CDR3 nucleotides are TGTGCCAGCAGCCAATATGGCAGGGGCCAGGCCAACATTCAGTACTTC. Translation gives CASSQYGRGQANIQYF. The chain recombines TRBV3-1 (or the pseudogene TRBV3-2) with TRBJ2-4, with D perhaps matching TRBD1 (6 bases). With 2 bases removed from V and 7 bases from J, the gap between germline ends came to 18 bases. This CDR3 has 16 residues. In germline, CDR1 is LGHDT, CDR2 YNNKEL (reference sequence).

The chain uses TRBV7-2 and TRBJ1-3; perhaps TRBD1 as D (5 bases). The CDR3 length is 16 residues. V lost 1 base and J 0 bases, leaving 10 bases between the germline ends. Germline V lookup: CDR1 SGHTA, CDR2 FQGNSA. The DNA of the CDR3 is TGTGCCAGCAGCTTAGTCACAGGTCTCTCTGGAAACACCATATATTTT. Its protein is CASSLVTGLSGNTIYF.